The T cell receptor (beta chain) under discussion was sequenced for a study of shared clonotypes between healthy human individuals. For the study at large: For every donor, three CD4 naive, three CD4 memory, two CD8 naive and one CD8 memory plates were used.

V lost 8 bases and J lost 4, with 14 bases in between. The CDR3 runs to 13 residues. CDR1 and CDR2 from the germline V gene are SNHLY and FYNNEI. In the original processing: Sequence data from immunoSEQ were junction-only and lacked quality scores; consequently, filtering differed. Measured with immunoSEQ multiplex PCR; TCRdb has only the in-frame clones, and not every one. The V and J calls and the clone size are those of that table, but D and trimming were determined from the DNA. The sample has some 550,000 clones; about 96% are singletons. Memory CD4+ cells were the fraction left after CD45RA+ naive selection.

Sequenced material: naive CD4+ T cells sorted from blood. Sample subset: CD45RA+ positively selected. The V call is TRBV2, the J call TRBJ1-2; D not certain. This receptor was identified in a woman in her 30s in good health. The CDR3: CASDEEAGYGYTF. The CDR3 DNA sequence: TGTGCCAGCGACGAGGAGGCAGGCTATGGCTACACCTTC. Variable domain in full (rest from reference TRBV2 and TRBJ1-2): EPEVTQTPSHQVTQMGQEVILRCVPISNHLYFYWYRQILGQKVEFLVSFYNNEISEKSEIFDDQFSVERPDGSNFTLKIRSTKLEDSAMYFCASDEEAGYGYTFGSGTRLTVV.